These 26 T cell receptor beta chains were sequenced from one sample in a study of beta chain features in type 1 diabetes. The whole isolated RNA underwent reverse transcription, so sequencing captured expressed TCRB transcripts. TCRdb keeps only in-frame clones here, not all; method: immunoSEQ multiplex PCR. Of 150,000 to 190,000 clones in the sample, over 9% were seen once. These receptors have no identified antigens. Study observations and caveats: In every one of the four CD4+ subsets, TCRB CDR3s were moderately but significantly shorter in Type 1 diabetes patients.

Sequences were obtained from central memory CD4+ T cells from blood. The source is a man aged 30-40 years with type 1 diabetes.

This clone was detected a few times. The chain employs TRBV5-1 and TRBJ2-3; D might be TRBD1 (6 bases). Germline V lookup: CDR1 SGHRS, CDR2 YFSETQ. The CDR3 extends over 17 amino acids. V was pared by 7 bases and J by 0 bases, with 21 bases between. CDR3 region: CASRKRQVQSSTDTQYF. The DNA for the CDR3 is TGCGCCAGCCGCAAAAGACAGGTCCAATCTAGCACAGATACGCAGTATTTT.

The V call is TRBV4-3, the J call TRBJ2-1, with a tentative D call TRBD1 (6 bases). This CDR3 is 17 amino acids long. Germline V lookup: CDR1 LGHNA, CDR2 YSLEER. The V gene lost 0 bases and the J gene lost 1 base, with 13 bases spanning the gap. CDR3 bases: TGCGCCAGCAGCCAAGACGGGGCAGGGGCTTCCTACAATGAGCAGTTCTTC. Protein: CASSQDGAGASYNEQFF.

The genes are TRBV6-1 and TRBJ2-7; no definite D call. The CDR3 has 13 amino acids. V lost 2 bases, J lost 2 bases, and 7 bases lay in between. Germline V lookup: CDR1 MNHNS, CDR2 SASEGT. CDR3 in amino acids: CASSETQAYEQYF. The CDR3 DNA sequence: TGTGCCAGCAGTGAAACACAAGCCTACGAGCAGTACTTC.

This clone occurred a few times. The rearrangement joins TRBV7-2 to TRBJ2-7; 8 bases are a match to TRBD2. The germline V gene encodes CDR1 SGHTA and CDR2 FQGNSA. After removal of 5 bases from V and 8 bases from J, the junction contained 14 bases not matched to a gene. CDR3 length: 15 residues. This CDR3 is CASSPQTGVAGQQYF. The CDR3 coding sequence is TGTGCCAGCAGCCCCCAGACAGGTGTAGCGGGACAGCAGTACTTC.

The V and J genes are TRBV28 and TRBJ2-7, with 7 bases aligning to TRBD1. Germline assignment: CDR1 MDHEN and CDR2 SYDVKM. The V segment lost 4 bases and the J segment 7 bases; nucleotides outside the gene matches: 10. The CDR3 consists of 14 residues. This chain's CDR3 is CASSSHRGTWEQYF. The CDR3 nucleotides are TGTGCCAGCAGTTCCCACAGGGGAACGTGGGAGCAGTACTTC. Filled out from reference TRBV28 and TRBJ2-7, the complete variable domain reads DVKVTQSSRYLVKRTGEKVFLECVQDMDHENMFWYRQDPGLGLRLIYFSYDVKMKEKGDIPEGYSVSREKKERFSLILESASTNQTSMYLCASSSHRGTWEQYFGPGTRLTVT.

This clone was counted only a few times. This chain connects TRBV2 to TRBJ1-1; perhaps TRBD1 as D (5 bases). Germline CDR1 is SNHLY and CDR2 is FYNNEI. This CDR3 region has 14 residues. The ends were cut back, 6 bases at V and 3 bases at J, with 14 bases in the middle. This chain's CDR3 is CASSLAGEYTEAFF. Written as DNA, the CDR3 is TGTGCCAGCAGCTTGGCGGGGGAGTACACTGAAGCTTTCTTT.

The chain links TRBV19 to TRBJ1-2; D perhaps matches TRBD1 (6 bases). Germline V CDR1 and CDR2: LNHDA, SQIVND (reference sequence). Trimming removed 2 bases from V and 4 bases from J, with 8 bases in between. This CDR3 is 13 amino acids long. The CDR3 here is CASSIRTAYGYTF. Written as DNA, the CDR3 is TGTGCCAGTAGTATAAGGACAGCCTATGGCTACACCTTC.

The V gene is TRBV4-2, the J gene TRBJ2-2, with TRBD1 identical over 8 bases. The V gene end was trimmed by 4 bases and the J gene end by 0 bases; junction bases not matched to a gene: 7. CDR3 length: 17 residues. The germline gives CDR1 LGHNA, CDR2 YNFKEQ. This chain's CDR3 is CASSRLGQDANTGELFF. CDR3 sequence (DNA): TGTGCCAGCAGCCGTTTGGGACAGGACGCGAACACCGGGGAGCTGTTTTTT.

The chain joins TRBV28 to TRBJ2-1; D gene ambiguous. CDR3 length equals 12 residues. CDR1 MDHEN and CDR2 SYDVKM come from the germline V gene. Trimming took 1 base from V and 8 from J, leaving 6 bases between them. The CDR3 coding sequence is TGTGCCAGCAGTTTATCAGGTCATGAGCAGTTCTTC. It translates to CASSLSGHEQFF. The whole variable domain, filled in from reference TRBV28 and TRBJ2-1, reads DVKVTQSSRYLVKRTGEKVFLECVQDMDHENMFWYRQDPGLGLRLIYFSYDVKMKEKGDIPEGYSVSREKKERFSLILESASTNQTSMYLCASSLSGHEQFFGPGTRLTVL.

This rearrangement joins TRBV28 to TRBJ1-5; tentative D call: TRBD1 (5 bases). This CDR3 is built from 12 residues. V dropped 6 bases and J dropped 4 bases, with 7 bases sitting between them. CDR1 is MDHEN, CDR2 SYDVKM, per germline. CDR3 protein: CASRTVNQPQHF. Here the CDR3 DNA reads TGTGCCAGCAGGACAGTAAATCAGCCCCAGCATTTT.

This chain joins TRBV4-1 and TRBJ2-1; TRBD2 matches 8 bases. CDR1 and CDR2 from the germline V gene are MGHRA and YSYEKL. Trimming removed 3 bases from V and 4 bases from J; junction bases left unmatched: 8. CDR3 length: 16 residues. DNA of the CDR3: TGCGCCAGCAGCCAGATGCCAGCGGGAGAATACAATGAGCAGTTCTTC. It encodes CASSQMPAGEYNEQFF.

This clone has only a few counts. This chain joins TRBV10-3 and TRBJ1-1; tentative D call: TRBD1 (5 bases). The CDR3 sequence is 15 residues long. CDR1 ENHRY and CDR2 SYGVKD come from the germline V gene. The V end was cut by 0 bases, the J end by 1 base, with 9 bases between. This CDR3 reads CAISESRGGNTEAFF. The CDR3 nucleotides are TGTGCCATCAGTGAGTCCCGGGGGGGGAACACTGAAGCTTTCTTT.

This clone has just a few counts. The junction does not match germline at one end; this may be a read error. This chain connects TRBV5-1 to TRBJ2-1; D call uncertain. The CDR3 length is 12 residues. Germline V CDR1 and CDR2: SGHRS, YFSETQ. CDR3: CASSLPPDEQFF. The CDR3 region has the DNA TGTGCCAGCAGCTTGCCCCCCGATGAGCAGTTCTTC.

The chain recombines TRBV19 with TRBJ2-7; TRBD1 matches 8 bases. Germline lookup yields CDR1 LNHDA and CDR2 SQIVND (reference sequence). J gave up 1 base and V 5 bases, and 7 bases lay outside the gene matches. The CDR3 contains 15 residues. The CDR3 DNA is TGTGCCAGTAGTCGCAGGGGGCGAGAGTCCTACGAGCAGTACTTC. It yields the protein CASSRRGRESYEQYF. Looking up the rest from reference TRBV19 and TRBJ2-7 gives the full variable domain: DGGITQSPKYLFRKEGQNVTLSCEQNLNHDAMYWYRQDPGQGLRLIYYSQIVNDFQKGDIAEGYSVSREKKESFPLTVTSAQKNPTAFYLCASSRRGRESYEQYFGPGTRLTVT.

This chain links TRBV15 with TRBJ1-5, with D possibly being TRBD1 (5 bases). The CDR3 extends over 18 amino acids. The ends were cut back, 2 bases at V and 2 bases at J, with 19 bases in the middle. Germline V gives CDR1 LNHNV, CDR2 YYDKDF (reference sequence). For the CDR3, the DNA is TGTGCCACCAGCAGACTCGATCGGGCGGGGCCTGGCAATCAGCCCCAGCATTTT. This codes for CATSRLDRAGPGNQPQHF.

This clone was observed a handful of times. The chain carries TRBV5-1 and TRBJ2-5; 7 positions match TRBD1. V shed 2 bases and J 0 bases; nucleotides not matched to a gene: 4. There are 15 residues in the CDR3. Germline-derived CDR1 and CDR2 are SGHRS and YFSETQ. The CDR3 sequence: CASSFTGVNQETQYF. The CDR3 DNA sequence: TGCGCCAGCAGCTTTACAGGGGTGAACCAAGAGACCCAGTACTTC. The full variable domain, rest sourced from reference TRBV5-1 and TRBJ2-5, is KAGVTQTPRYLIKTRGQQVTLSCSPISGHRSVSWYQQTPGQGLQFLFEYFSETQRNKGNFPGRFSGRQFSNSRSEMNVSTLELGDSALYLCASSFTGVNQETQYFGPGTRLLVL.

This clone came up a few times. V usage is TRBV7-8 and J usage is TRBJ2-5; TRBD2 matches at 9 bases. The CDR3 covers 16 residues. Losses at the gene ends were 1 base for V and 2 bases for J; bases not matched to a gene: 5. CDR1 and CDR2 from the germline V gene are SGHVS and FQNEAQ. CDR3 sequence reads: CASSLGGTSLQETQYF. The CDR3 nucleotides read TGTGCCAGCAGCTTAGGGGGGACTAGCCTACAAGAGACCCAGTACTTC.

The chain is built from TRBV6-5 and TRBJ1-1; unclear D gene. Germline lookup yields CDR1 MNHEY and CDR2 SVGAGI. V was pared by 1 base and J by 5 bases, with 11 bases between. The CDR3 loop spans 14 amino acids. The CDR3 sequence is CASSYYETDTEAFF. CDR3 nucleotide sequence: TGTGCCAGCAGTTACTACGAAACAGATACTGAAGCTTTCTTT.

The gene calls are TRBV6-5 and TRBJ2-3; TRBD1 might be the D (5 bases). This CDR3 contains 14 residues. Germline V CDR1 and CDR2: MNHEY, SVGAGI. V was cut by 7 bases and J by 2 bases, with 13 bases left in between. The CDR3, as DNA: TGTGCCAGCAACCCAGGGATTTCCACAGATACGCAGTATTTT. Translated: CASNPGISTDTQYF.

This clone was seen a handful of times. This chain uses TRBV19 with TRBJ2-1; D possibly corresponds to TRBD1 (5 bases). The CDR3 spans 16 residues. V lost 6 bases and J lost 3, with 18 bases in between. Germline V gene lookup returns CDR1 LNHDA and CDR2 SQIVND (reference sequence). The DNA for the CDR3 is TGTGCCAGTAGCTTCTTTAGGGGTGTTTTCTACAATGAGCAGTTCTTC. Its translation is CASSFFRGVFYNEQFF.

This clone has more than one count but fewer than ten. This rearrangement joins TRBV29-1 to TRBJ1-1; TRBD1 aligns across 8 bases. The CDR3 runs 14 residues. Germline V gene data show CDR1 as SQVTM and CDR2 as ANQGSEA. V shed 4 bases, J shed 1 base, and the junction held 5 bases outside the gene matches. The CDR3 protein is CSVGRTGPNTEAFF. For the CDR3, the DNA is TGCAGCGTTGGAAGGACAGGGCCGAACACTGAAGCTTTCTTT.

The J gene is TRBJ2-5, the V gene TRBV19; D might be TRBD1 (6 bases). CDR1 and CDR2 (germline): LNHDA, SQIVND (reference sequence). V lost 3 bases, J lost 4 bases, and 12 bases lay in between. This CDR3 spans 14 amino acids. Here the CDR3 reads CASSISRGRETQYF. The CDR3 DNA follows: TGTGCCAGTAGTATCTCCAGGGGTAGAGAGACCCAGTACTTC.

The rearrangement joins TRBV5-1 to TRBJ2-2; D call uncertain. The CDR3 extends over 14 amino acids. Trimming took 0 bases from V and 6 from J, leaving 9 bases between them. The V gene's germline CDR1 is SGHRS and CDR2 YFSETQ. The CDR3 coding sequence is TGCGCCAGCAGCTTGGACCTGAGTGCCGGGGAGCTGTTTTTT. It specifies CASSLDLSAGELFF.

This clone has a handful of counts. The V and J genes are TRBV7-2 and TRBJ1-2; 9 bases align to TRBD1. V shed 4 bases and J 8 bases; nucleotides not matched to a gene: 8. This CDR3 spans 14 amino acids. CDR1 is SGHTA and CDR2 is FQGNSA in the germline V gene. CDR3 protein: CASSSQGQGTGYTF. The CDR3 nucleotides read TGTGCCAGCAGCTCACAGGGACAGGGCACGGGCTACACCTTC.

This clone came up a few times. The chain is built from TRBV25-1 and TRBJ2-5; 7 positions match TRBD2. CDR1 and CDR2 (germline): MGHDK, SYGVNS. V lost 2 bases and J lost 5; bases outside the gene matches: 8. CDR3 length: 15 amino acids. The CDR3 here is CASSEQSGRMETQYF. DNA for the CDR3: TGTGCCAGCAGTGAACAGTCCGGGAGGATGGAGACCCAGTACTTC.

This clone has more than one count but fewer than ten. This sequence joins TRBV7-2 and TRBJ1-1; D ambiguous. The CDR3 loop spans 16 amino acids. Per germline, CDR1 SGHTA and CDR2 FQGNSA. V gave up 5 bases and J gave up 1 base, with 17 bases separating them. The CDR3 spells CASSLNRGSSNTEAFF. The CDR3 coding sequence is TGTGCCAGCAGCCTCAACCGAGGGAGCTCGAACACTGAAGCTTTCTTT.